One TCR beta chain is described in this entry. The sample originates from a study of blood T cell repertoires in COVID-19. Overall study: From T cells, B-cell-depleted T cells, or PBMCs came the material, which was cDNA or gDNA.

In the original workflow: From reference gene primer amplification, estimates of nucleated cell counts were derived. The repertoire was sequenced with immunoSEQ multiplex PCR; TCRdb's copy has only in-frame clones and lacks some. That table furnishes V, J and clone size, whereas the DNA furnished D and trimming. The sample holds about 100,000 clones, about 88% seen once. Sequencing was done on a sample of peripheral blood. The sequence was collected from a young man in a cohort sampled during active COVID-19.

The CDR3 DNA is TGTGCCAGCAGGACAGTGAACTCTGGAAACACCATATATTTT. This codes for CASRTVNSGNTIYF. The rearrangement joins TRBV2 to TRBJ1-3, with D maybe TRBD1 (5 bases). V was pared by 6 bases and J by 0 bases, with 9 bases between. The CDR3 contains 14 residues. Germline V gene lookup returns CDR1 SNHLY and CDR2 FYNNEI.